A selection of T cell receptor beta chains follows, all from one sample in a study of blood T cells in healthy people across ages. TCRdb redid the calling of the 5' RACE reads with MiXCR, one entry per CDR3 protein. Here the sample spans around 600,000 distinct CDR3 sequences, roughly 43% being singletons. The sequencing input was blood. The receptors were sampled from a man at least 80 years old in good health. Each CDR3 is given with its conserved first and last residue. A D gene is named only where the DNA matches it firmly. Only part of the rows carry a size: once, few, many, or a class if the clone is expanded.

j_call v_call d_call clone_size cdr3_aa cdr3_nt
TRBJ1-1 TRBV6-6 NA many CASSYSMTTEAFF TGTGCCAGCAGTTACTCTATGACAACTGAAGCTTTCTTT
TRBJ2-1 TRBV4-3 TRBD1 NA CASSQDGGDRLYNEQFF TGCGCCAGCAGCCAAGACGGAGGGGACAGGCTTTACAATGAGCAGTTCTTC
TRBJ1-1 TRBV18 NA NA CASSPKRWAANTEAFF TGTGCCAGCTCACCAAAGAGGTGGGCTGCCAACACTGAAGCTTTCTTT
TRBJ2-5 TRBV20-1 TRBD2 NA CIPGGLAYETQYF TGCATCCCGGGGGGACTAGCCTATGAGACCCAGTACTTC
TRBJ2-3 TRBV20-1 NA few CSASRWNTQYF TGCAGTGCTAGTAGGTGGAATACGCAGTATTTT
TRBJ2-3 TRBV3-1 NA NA CASSQLSASTDTQYF TGTGCCAGCAGCCAACTTTCGGCTAGCACAGATACGCAGTATTTT
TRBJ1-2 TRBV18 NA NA CASSPPQTELLGYTF TGTGCCAGCTCACCACCGCAAACAGAGCTTTTAGGCTACACCTTC
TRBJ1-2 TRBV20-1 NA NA CSASLTGWDGYTF TGCAGTGCTAGCTTGACAGGCTGGGATGGCTACACCTTC
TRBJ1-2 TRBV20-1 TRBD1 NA CSAYDRDGYTF TGCAGTGCCTACGACAGGGACGGCTACACCTTC
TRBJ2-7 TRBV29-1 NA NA CSPGRGRLYNEQYF TGCAGCCCAGGTCGGGGGCGACTCTACAATGAGCAGTACTTC
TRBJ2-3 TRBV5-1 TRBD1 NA CASGKTGATDTQYF TGCGCCAGCGGCAAGACAGGGGCCACAGATACGCAGTATTTT
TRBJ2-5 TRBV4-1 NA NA CASSQGIWEGETQYF TGCGCCAGCAGCCAAGGAATCTGGGAAGGGGAGACCCAGTACTTC
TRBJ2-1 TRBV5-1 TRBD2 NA CASMGLAGGGNEQFF TGCGCCAGCATGGGACTAGCGGGAGGAGGGAATGAGCAGTTCTTC
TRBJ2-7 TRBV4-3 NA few CASSQEGEGYEQYF TGCGCCAGCAGCCAAGAAGGGGAAGGGTACGAGCAGTACTTC
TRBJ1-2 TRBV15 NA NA CATSRAGVDGYTF TGTGCCACCAGCAGAGCAGGGGTGGATGGCTACACCTTC
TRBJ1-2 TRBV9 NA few CASSVVGFGAYGYTF TGTGCCAGCAGCGTAGTAGGGTTCGGAGCCTATGGCTACACCTTC
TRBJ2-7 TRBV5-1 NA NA CASSSTDAYEQYF TGCGCCAGCAGCTCGACAGACGCCTACGAGCAGTACTTC
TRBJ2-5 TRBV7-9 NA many CASSLAGLGETQYF TGTGCCAGCAGCTTAGCCGGGCTGGGGGAGACCCAGTACTTC
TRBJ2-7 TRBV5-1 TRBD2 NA CASSPLTSSSYEQYF TGCGCCAGCAGCCCCCTGACTAGCAGTTCCTACGAGCAGTACTTC
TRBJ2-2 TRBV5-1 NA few CASSSTPNTGELFF TGCGCCAGCAGCTCCACCCCGAACACCGGGGAGCTGTTTTTT